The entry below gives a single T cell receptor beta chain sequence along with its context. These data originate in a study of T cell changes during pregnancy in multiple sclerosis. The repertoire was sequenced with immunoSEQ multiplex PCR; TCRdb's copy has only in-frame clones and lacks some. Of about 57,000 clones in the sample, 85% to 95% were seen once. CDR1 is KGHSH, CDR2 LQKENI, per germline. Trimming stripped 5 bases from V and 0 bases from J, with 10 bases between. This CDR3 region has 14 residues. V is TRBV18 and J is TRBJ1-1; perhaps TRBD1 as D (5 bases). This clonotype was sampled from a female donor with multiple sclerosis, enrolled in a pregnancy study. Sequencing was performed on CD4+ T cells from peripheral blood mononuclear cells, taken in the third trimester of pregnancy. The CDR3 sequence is CASSSSGVNTEAFF. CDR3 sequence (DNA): TGTGCCAGCTCATCCTCGGGGGTGAACACTGAAGCTTTCTTT.